This T cell receptor (beta chain) was captured in a study of T cell responses to AZD1222 COVID-19 vaccine. The V gene's germline CDR1 is LGHDT and CDR2 YNNKEL (reference sequence). This CDR3 region has 15 residues. V lost 1 base to trimming and J lost 6 bases, with 15 bases between them. This table comes from immunoSEQ multiplex PCR, and its TCRdb copy is limited to in-frame clones, with some not included. The sample lists 150,000 to 180,000 clones, about 88% occurring once. Study outcomes and limitations: Seropositive AZD1222 recipients at baseline numbered only five or six. Nearly half of spike-specific TCRs reportedly go after variant regions that carry no mutations. Females made up more of the donors, who were largely white British, and clonal diversity may have come out too low.

Notes on this clone: The antigen is unknown.

Source: peripheral blood, taken on day 0 of AZD1222 vaccination. The TCR originated in an adult in good health. The chain combines TRBV3-1 (or the pseudogene TRBV3-2) with TRBJ1-2; no clear D gene. The CDR3 reads CASSQAVGLADGYTF. DNA for the CDR3: TGTGCCAGCAGCCAAGCCGTGGGTCTAGCTGATGGCTACACCTTC.